The next 28 T cell receptor beta chains were all read from a single sample in a study of control samples from healthy donors and cancer patients. TCRdb keeps only in-frame clones here, not all; method: immunoSEQ multiplex PCR. The table has more than 85,000 clones, 90% seen once. Sequencing was done on a sample of blood. These receptors were taken from a human donor in good health. The donor label of this sample is uncertain.

This rearrangement joins TRBV2 to TRBJ1-2, with TRBD1 as a possible D gene (5 bases). This CDR3 comprises 12 residues. V lost 6 bases and J 14 bases, leaving 19 bases between the germline ends. Per germline, CDR1 SNHLY and CDR2 FYNNEI. Here the CDR3 reads CASSRDQLVGTF. CDR3 in DNA: TGTGCCAGCAGCAGGGATCAGCTGGTTGGGACCTTC.

The rearrangement joins TRBV29-1 to TRBJ2-7; 7 nucleotides line up with TRBD1. Germline-derived CDR1 and CDR2 are SQVTM and ANQGSEA. The CDR3 has 14 amino acids. V lost 4 bases and J lost 3; bases outside the gene matches: 9. The CDR3 DNA sequence: TGCAGCGTTGGGACAGGAAGGACAGGCTACGAGCAGTACTTC. This gives the protein CSVGTGRTGYEQYF.

There are a few counts of this clone. CDR3 in DNA: TGTGCCAGCAGTTCGGTCCTACAGGCAGATACGCAGTATTTT. This gives the protein CASSSVLQADTQYF. The rearrangement joins TRBV25-1 to TRBJ2-3; possibly TRBD1 for D (5 bases). V lost 5 bases and J lost 4, with 13 bases in between. Germline loops: CDR1 MGHDK, CDR2 SYGVNS. This CDR3 has 14 residues.

V and J are TRBV7-8 and TRBJ2-3; unclear D gene. This CDR3 contains 17 residues. The V end was cut by 1 base, the J end by 0 bases, with 14 bases between. CDR1 is SGHVS, CDR2 FQNEAQ, per germline. The CDR3 nucleotides read TGTGCCAGCAGCTTAGTGGAGAATTTGGACAGCACAGATACGCAGTATTTT. It codes for CASSLVENLDSTDTQYF.

CDR3 DNA sequence: TGTGCCAGCAGTACTGACAGGGAATGGGCGCAGTATTTT. This encodes CASSTDREWAQYF. The V call is TRBV6-5, the J call TRBJ2-3, with TRBD1 matching over 7 bases. Germline-derived CDR1 and CDR2 are MNHEY and SVGAGI. The CDR3 consists of 13 residues. V gave up 5 bases and J gave up 10 bases; unmatched junction bases: 9.

The J gene is TRBJ1-2, the V gene TRBV7-2; possible D gene TRBD1, 5 bases. This CDR3 region has 13 residues. The V gene lost 2 bases and the J gene lost 10 bases, with 14 bases spanning the gap. CDR1 and CDR2 (germline): SGHTA, FQGNSA. The CDR3 sequence is CASSLSPRDDYTF. CDR3 nucleotides: TGTGCCAGCAGCTTAAGTCCTAGGGACGACTACACCTTC.

The J gene is TRBJ2-5, the V gene TRBV3-1 (or the pseudogene TRBV3-2), with D unresolved. The V gene's germline CDR1 is LGHDT and CDR2 YNNKEL (reference sequence). The CDR3 has 15 residues. V was cut by 1 base and J by 5 bases, with 14 bases left in between. The CDR3 DNA reads as TGTGCCAGCAGCCAAGGGAGCTCCCCCGGGGAGACCCAGTACTTC. As protein: CASSQGSSPGETQYF.

This clone has just a few counts. This sequence joins TRBV12-3 or TRBV12-4 and TRBJ2-4; 7 nucleotides align to TRBD1. The V segment lost 7 bases and the J segment 8 bases; nucleotides outside the gene matches: 5. CDR3 length equals 12 residues. The CDR3 DNA sequence: TGTGCCAGCACTCCTACAGGGGACATTCAGTACTTC. As protein: CASTPTGDIQYF.

This chain connects TRBV27 to TRBJ1-4; no clear D gene. Germline assignment: CDR1 MNHEY and CDR2 SMNVEV (reference sequence). V lost 3 bases and J lost 8, with 25 bases in between. The CDR3 loop spans 18 amino acids. The CDR3: CASSFSGGWATRREKLFF. CDR3 in DNA: TGTGCCAGCAGTTTCTCTGGCGGGTGGGCAACCCGGAGGGAAAAACTGTTTTTT. Full variable domain (rest looked up from reference TRBV27 and TRBJ1-4): EAQVTQNPRYLITVTGKKLTVTCSQNMNHEYMSWYRQDPGLGLRQIYYSMNVEVTDKGDVPEGYKVSRKEKRNFPLILESPSPNQTSLYFCASSFSGGWATRREKLFFGSGTQLSVL.

V is TRBV7-9 and J is TRBJ2-5, with TRBD2 identical over 9 bases. With 5 bases clipped from V and 4 bases from J, the junction kept 8 bases outside the gene matches. Germline lookup yields CDR1 SEHNR and CDR2 FQNEAQ (reference sequence). The CDR3 spans 15 residues. DNA for the CDR3: TGTGCCAGCAGCGTTAGCGGGGGCCCCGGAGAGACCCAGTACTTC. Encoded protein: CASSVSGGPGETQYF.

In DNA, the CDR3 is TGTGCCTGCACAGGGGCTTTCGAGCAGTACTTC. It is translated as CACTGAFEQYF. The chain uses TRBV30 and TRBJ2-7; 7 nucleotides agree with TRBD1. This CDR3 region has 11 residues. The J segment lost 6 bases and the V segment lost 6 bases, leaving 5 bases of the junction unmatched. CDR1 is GTSNPN and CDR2 is SVGIG in the germline V gene (reference sequence). The variable domain in full, completed from reference TRBV30 and TRBJ2-7, reads SQTIHQWPATLVQPVGSPLSLECTVEGTSNPNLYWYRQAAGRGLQLLFYSVGIGQISSEVPQNLSASRPQDRQFILSSKKLLLSDSGFYLCACTGAFEQYFGPGTRLTVT.

This clone was observed a handful of times. The rearrangement uses TRBV2 and TRBJ1-2; a weak D match, TRBD1 (6 bases). The CDR3 is 15 amino acids. Germline V lookup: CDR1 SNHLY, CDR2 FYNNEI. The V end lost 1 base, the J end lost 6 bases, and 15 bases lay between the germline ends. DNA of the CDR3: TGTGCCAGCAGTGAAGGGGCCAGGGGCATTCATGGCTACACCTTC. Amino acids: CASSEGARGIHGYTF.

This sequence joins TRBV29-1 and TRBJ2-6, with 8 bases aligning to TRBD1. Trimming took 5 bases from V and 2 from J; bases not matched to a gene: 2. In germline, CDR1 is SQVTM, CDR2 ANQGSEA. This CDR3 is 14 amino acids long. The DNA for the CDR3 is TGCAGCGTTCGGACAGGGACTGGGGCCAACGTCCTGACTTTC. Translation: CSVRTGTGANVLTF.

This sequence joins TRBV6-5 and TRBJ1-2; a weak D match, TRBD1 (6 bases). CDR1 is MNHEY and CDR2 is SVGAGI in the germline V gene. The V end lost 5 bases, the J end lost 4 bases, and 11 bases lay between the germline ends. The CDR3 has 13 amino acids. Written as DNA, the CDR3 is TGTGCCAGCAGTCTGGACAGCTCCTATGGCTACACCTTC. Translating gives CASSLDSSYGYTF.

The V and J genes are TRBV3-1 (or the pseudogene TRBV3-2) and TRBJ2-7; perhaps TRBD2 as D (5 bases). The V end was cut by 4 bases, the J end by 4 bases, with 8 bases between. The CDR3 extends over 12 amino acids. Per germline, CDR1 LGHDT and CDR2 YNNKEL (reference sequence). Here the CDR3 reads CASSLGLYEQYF. DNA for the CDR3: TGTGCCAGCAGCCTAGGACTTTACGAGCAGTACTTC.

The CDR3 sequence is CASSQAGTGHTEAFF. DNA for the CDR3: TGTGCCAGCAGCCAAGCTGGGACAGGCCACACTGAAGCTTTCTTT. The genes are TRBV3-1 (or the pseudogene TRBV3-2) and TRBJ1-1, with TRBD1 matching over 8 bases. Germline V lookup: CDR1 LGHDT, CDR2 YNNKEL (reference sequence). This CDR3 spans 15 amino acids. V trimming: 1 base; J trimming: 3 bases; junction bases outside the gene matches: 4.

The V and J genes are TRBV20-1 and TRBJ2-5; D remains ambiguous. In germline, CDR1 is DFQATT, CDR2 SNEGSKA (reference sequence). The germline V and J ends were trimmed by 3 bases and 5 bases, with 10 bases remaining between them. This CDR3 has 12 amino acids. The CDR3 protein is CSASLLRETQYF. In DNA, the CDR3 is TGCAGTGCTAGTTTACTCCGGGAGACCCAGTACTTC.

The rearrangement uses TRBV9 and TRBJ1-1; maybe TRBD1 (6 bases). There are 15 residues in the CDR3. Germline values: CDR1 SGDLS, CDR2 YYNGEE. Deletions cut 3 bases from V and 4 bases from J, with 16 bases between. The DNA for the CDR3 is TGTGCCAGCAGCGCCGCCCCAACACAGGGCACTGAAGCTTTCTTT. Translated: CASSAAPTQGTEAFF.

The genes are TRBV5-1 and TRBJ2-3, with D possibly TRBD1 on 5 matching bases. This CDR3 region has 15 residues. V was shortened by 1 base and J by 5 bases, with 14 bases between the two germline ends. Germline V gene data show CDR1 as SGHRS and CDR2 as YFSETQ. Written as DNA, the CDR3 is TGCGCCAGCAGCTTGCAACAGGATGGTAGAGATACGCAGTATTTT. Protein: CASSLQQDGRDTQYF.

The V gene is TRBV5-1, the J gene TRBJ1-2; maybe TRBD1 (6 bases). In germline, CDR1 is SGHRS, CDR2 YFSETQ. V was trimmed by 4 bases and J by 4 bases, leaving 17 bases between them. The CDR3 is made up of 15 amino acids. The DNA for the CDR3 is TGCGCCAGCAGCATTACAGGGCTGCAATCCTATGGCTACACCTTC. It encodes CASSITGLQSYGYTF.

J is TRBJ1-1 and V is TRBV30; TRBD1 matches at 7 bases. Per germline, CDR1 GTSNPN and CDR2 SVGIG (reference sequence). The CDR3 runs 16 residues. V lost 3 bases, J lost 5 bases, and 15 bases stayed unmatched. The CDR3 DNA is TGTGCCTGGAGAACGTTCGGCAGGGGGGTCGAAACTGAAGCTTTCTTT. It is translated as CAWRTFGRGVETEAFF.

The chain carries TRBV6-1 and TRBJ1-3, with D possibly matching TRBD1 (5 bases). This CDR3 contains 15 residues. V was shortened by 1 base and J by 4 bases, with 11 bases between the two germline ends. Germline V gene lookup returns CDR1 MNHNS and CDR2 SASEGT. In nucleotides, the CDR3 is TGTGCCAGCAGTGAAGAATGGGGCACGGGAAACACCATATATTTT. Translation gives CASSEEWGTGNTIYF.

The genes are TRBV28 and TRBJ1-4; 7 nucleotides align to TRBD1. V lost 5 bases, J lost 4 bases, and 4 bases stayed unmatched. Germline V lookup: CDR1 MDHEN, CDR2 SYDVKM. The CDR3 runs 14 residues. The CDR3 spells CASSPGQHNEKLFF. The CDR3 DNA reads TGTGCCAGCAGTCCGGGACAGCATAATGAAAAACTGTTTTTT.

The chain employs TRBV24-1 and TRBJ2-5; 8 nucleotides line up with TRBD1. The V and J ends lost 6 bases and 5 bases, in that order; junction bases with no gene match: 4. The germline V gene encodes CDR1 KGHDR and CDR2 SFDVKD. This CDR3 comprises 13 residues. The CDR3 protein is CATSRTGRETQYF. CDR3 sequence (DNA): TGTGCCACCAGTCGGACAGGGCGGGAGACCCAGTACTTC.

This clone was detected once. The J gene is TRBJ1-5, the V gene TRBV28; D gene uncertain. The CDR3 runs to 11 residues. The ends were cut back, 3 bases at V and 8 bases at J, with 5 bases in the middle. Germline CDR1 is MDHEN and CDR2 is SYDVKM. The CDR3 coding sequence is TGTGCCAGCAGTTTGGGCAAGCCCCAGCATTTT. This sequence encodes CASSLGKPQHF.

The chain is built from TRBV7-2 and TRBJ1-4; 10 nucleotides line up with TRBD1. J was trimmed by 7 bases and V by 5 bases; bases with no gene match: 10. The CDR3 sequence is 16 residues long. Germline V lookup: CDR1 SGHTA, CDR2 FQGNSA. The CDR3 DNA is TGTGCCAGCAGCCCAAGCAAGACAGGGGGCTTTGAAAAACTGTTTTTT. This gives the protein CASSPSKTGGFEKLFF.

V is TRBV6-1 and J is TRBJ1-2; 7 positions match TRBD1. CDR1 MNHNS and CDR2 SASEGT come from the germline V gene. The CDR3 has 14 amino acids. V trimming: 2 bases; J trimming: 4 bases; junction bases outside the gene matches: 4. CDR3 loop: CASSENSGGYGYTF. Written as DNA, the CDR3 is TGTGCCAGCAGTGAAAATTCAGGGGGCTATGGCTACACCTTC.

The V and J genes are TRBV3-1 (or the pseudogene TRBV3-2) and TRBJ1-2, with D unresolved. The CDR3 spans 13 residues. Deletions cut 4 bases from V and 4 bases from J, with 10 bases between. Germline assignment: CDR1 LGHDT and CDR2 YNNKEL (reference sequence). The DNA for the CDR3 is TGTGCCAGCAGCCCACGATCGCCCTATGGCTACACCTTC. It is translated as CASSPRSPYGYTF.